What follows describes a single T cell receptor (beta chain). The data originate from a study of blood T cell repertoires in COVID-19. Across the study: Nucleic acid was either cDNA or gDNA, and it came from T cells, B-cell-depleted T cells, or PBMCs.

As handled by the study authors: Reference gene primer amplification gave nucleated cell count estimates. Some clones are missing from TCRdb's copy, which holds only in-frame ones; the method was immunoSEQ multiplex PCR. V, J and clone size reflect that table, while D and trimming were determined from the DNA. The sample yields some 78,000 clones, about nine tenths seen once. The V gene lost 6 bases and the J gene lost 5 bases, with 14 bases spanning the gap. There are 13 residues in the CDR3. The chain has TRBV12-3 or TRBV12-4 and TRBJ2-7; perhaps TRBD2 as D (5 bases). The sequence was collected from a man in his fifties or sixties with active or convalescent COVID-19. The material sequenced was peripheral blood. CDR3 sequence: CASSRPGIHEQYF. CDR3 coding DNA: TGTGCCAGCAGCCGGCCGGGAATCCACGAGCAGTACTTC.